This T cell receptor (beta chain) is drawn from a study of T cell responses to AZD1222 COVID-19 vaccine. For this clone: Its antigen is not identified.

Method: immunoSEQ multiplex PCR; TCRdb's copy keeps in-frame clones and lacks some. Altogether approximately 140,000 clones are present, about nine tenths being singletons, with the ten largest covering around 2.8%. Overall study findings and caveats: Two doses of AZD1222 preceded a rise in Spike-specific TCR breadth and depth. With dominance at 160-218 and 743-854, vaccine-associated CD4 TCRs spanned spike. Possibly, clonal diversity was underestimated; donors were largely white British and included more females.

J was trimmed by 7 bases and V by 3 bases; bases with no gene match: 7. Germline values: CDR1 SGHNT, CDR2 YYREEE (reference sequence). The CDR3 consists of 15 residues. This TCR derives from an adult in good health. The chain links TRBV5-4 to TRBJ1-6, with 7 bases aligning to TRBD1. This specimen was peripheral blood, taken on day 0 of MenACWY control vaccination. The CDR3 DNA sequence: TGTGCCAGCAGCTCCACAGGGGCAAAGAATTCACCCCTCCACTTT. Its translation: CASSSTGAKNSPLHF.